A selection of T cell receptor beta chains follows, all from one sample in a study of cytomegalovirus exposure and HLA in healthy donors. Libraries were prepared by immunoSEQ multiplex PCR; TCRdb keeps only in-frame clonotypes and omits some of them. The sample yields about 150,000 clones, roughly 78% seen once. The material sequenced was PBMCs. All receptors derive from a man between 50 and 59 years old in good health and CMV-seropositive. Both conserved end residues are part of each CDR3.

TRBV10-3 CAITETTRGEEQFF
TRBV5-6 CASSSTGTLALNTEAFF
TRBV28 CASSSSGTGGKSAQHF
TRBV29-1 CSVEGSGLAGEADTQYF
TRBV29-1 CSARRGYEQYF
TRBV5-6 CASSSGTGGYYGYTF
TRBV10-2 CASSERTSGSIAGELFF
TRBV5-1 CASSLAPAGNGNEQFF
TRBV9 CASSVVPGHLYEQYF
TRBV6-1 CASSVVPTGELFF
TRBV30 CAWSVIVYEQYF
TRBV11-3 CASSLHRGTDTQYF
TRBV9 CASSGQLAGGEQYF
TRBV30 CAWSVQGKAKNIQYF
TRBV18 CASSPTPDGYTF
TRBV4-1 CASSRIAGGPDTQYF
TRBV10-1 CASSGTDLDTQYF
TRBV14 CASSQAITQPQHF
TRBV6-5 CASSVSELAGYEQFF
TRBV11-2 CASSLGQGFDYEQYF
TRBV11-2 CASRRTGVETQYF
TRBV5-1 CASSTPSGVTYEQYF
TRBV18 CASSPYLGQSMNTEAFF
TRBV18 CASSPLAGASNEQFF
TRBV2 CASSEDGRETQYF
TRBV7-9 CASSFGGEGYNEQFF